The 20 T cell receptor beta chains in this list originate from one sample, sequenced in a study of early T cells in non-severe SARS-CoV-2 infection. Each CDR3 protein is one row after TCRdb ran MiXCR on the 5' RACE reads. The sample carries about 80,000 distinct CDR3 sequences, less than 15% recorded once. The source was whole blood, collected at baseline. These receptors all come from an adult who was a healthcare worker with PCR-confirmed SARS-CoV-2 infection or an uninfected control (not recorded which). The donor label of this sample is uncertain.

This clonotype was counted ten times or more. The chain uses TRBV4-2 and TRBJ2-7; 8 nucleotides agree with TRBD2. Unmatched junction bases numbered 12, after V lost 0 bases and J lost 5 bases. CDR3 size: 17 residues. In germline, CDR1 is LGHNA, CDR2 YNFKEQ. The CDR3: CASSQDYPSGGPNEQYF. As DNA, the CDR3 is TGTGCCAGCAGCCAAGATTACCCCAGCGGGGGTCCCAACGAGCAGTACTTC.

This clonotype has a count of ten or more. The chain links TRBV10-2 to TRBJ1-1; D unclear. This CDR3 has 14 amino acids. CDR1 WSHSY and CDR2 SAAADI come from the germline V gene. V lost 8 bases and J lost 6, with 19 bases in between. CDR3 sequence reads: CASVGSDWRPEAFF. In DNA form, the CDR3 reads TGCGCCAGCGTTGGATCCGATTGGAGGCCTGAAGCTTTCTTT.

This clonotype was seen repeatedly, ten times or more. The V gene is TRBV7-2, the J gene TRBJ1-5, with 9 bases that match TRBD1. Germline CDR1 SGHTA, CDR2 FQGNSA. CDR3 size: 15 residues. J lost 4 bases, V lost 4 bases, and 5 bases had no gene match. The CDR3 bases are TGTGCCAGCAGCTCGTTGGGACAGGGTAATCAGCCCCAGCATTTT. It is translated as CASSSLGQGNQPQHF.

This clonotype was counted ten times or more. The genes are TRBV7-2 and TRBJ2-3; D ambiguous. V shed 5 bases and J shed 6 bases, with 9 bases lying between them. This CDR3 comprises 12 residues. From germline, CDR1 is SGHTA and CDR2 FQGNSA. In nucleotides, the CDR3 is TGTGCCAGCAGCCGGTATATGGATACGCAGTATTTT. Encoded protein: CASSRYMDTQYF.

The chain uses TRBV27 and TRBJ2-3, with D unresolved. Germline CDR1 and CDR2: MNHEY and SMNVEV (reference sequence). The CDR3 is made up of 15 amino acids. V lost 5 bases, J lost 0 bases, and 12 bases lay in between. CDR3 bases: TGTGCCAGCAGTCTCCGGACGCCTAGCACAGATACGCAGTATTTT. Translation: CASSLRTPSTDTQYF.

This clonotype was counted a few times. CDR3 in DNA: TGTGCCAGCAGCCCAGGACCCTGGCAAGAGACCCAGTACTTC. It yields the protein CASSPGPWQETQYF. The chain couples TRBV7-2 to TRBJ2-5; D unresolved. CDR1 and CDR2 (germline): SGHTA, FQGNSA. The V gene lost 5 bases and the J gene lost 2 bases, with 12 bases spanning the gap. The CDR3 is 14 amino acids. The full variable domain, with the rest looked up from reference TRBV7-2 and TRBJ2-5, is GAGVSQSPSNKVTEKGKDVELRCDPISGHTALYWYRQSLGQGLEFLIYFQGNSAPDKSGLPSDRFSAERTGGSVSTLTIQRTQQEDSAVYLCASSPGPWQETQYFGPGTRLLVL.

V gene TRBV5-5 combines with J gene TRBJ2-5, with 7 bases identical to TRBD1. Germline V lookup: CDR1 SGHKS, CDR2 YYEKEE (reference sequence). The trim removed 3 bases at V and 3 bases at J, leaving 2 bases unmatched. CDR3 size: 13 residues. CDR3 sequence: CASSWDRKETQYF. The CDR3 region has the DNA TGTGCCAGCAGCTGGGACAGAAAAGAGACCCAGTACTTC.

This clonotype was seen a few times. In DNA form, the CDR3 reads TGCGCCAGCAGCTTCGCGGCTACAGGGATCTACGAGCAGTACTTC. Encoded protein: CASSFAATGIYEQYF. V usage is TRBV5-1 and J usage is TRBJ2-7; the D gene is possibly TRBD1 (6 bases). Germline V gives CDR1 SGHRS, CDR2 YFSETQ. Trimming removed 2 bases from V and 3 bases from J, with 15 bases in between. This CDR3 spans 15 amino acids. The variable domain in full, with the rest retrieved from reference TRBV5-1 and TRBJ2-7, is KAGVTQTPRYLIKTRGQQVTLSCSPISGHRSVSWYQQTPGQGLQFLFEYFSETQRNKGNFPGRFSGRQFSNSRSEMNVSTLELGDSALYLCASSFAATGIYEQYFGPGTRLTVT.

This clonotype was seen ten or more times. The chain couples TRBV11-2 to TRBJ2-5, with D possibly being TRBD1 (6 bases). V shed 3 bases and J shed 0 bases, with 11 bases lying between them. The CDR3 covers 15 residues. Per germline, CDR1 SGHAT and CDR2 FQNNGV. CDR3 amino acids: CASSLQGTNQETQYF. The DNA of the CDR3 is TGTGCCAGCAGCTTGCAGGGGACGAACCAAGAGACCCAGTACTTC.

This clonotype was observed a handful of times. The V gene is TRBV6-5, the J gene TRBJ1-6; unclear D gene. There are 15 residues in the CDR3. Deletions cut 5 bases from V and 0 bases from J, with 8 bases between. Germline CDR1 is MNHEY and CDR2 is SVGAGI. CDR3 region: CASSDPSSYNSPLHF. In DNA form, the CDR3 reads TGTGCCAGCAGTGACCCGAGCTCCTATAATTCACCCCTCCACTTT.

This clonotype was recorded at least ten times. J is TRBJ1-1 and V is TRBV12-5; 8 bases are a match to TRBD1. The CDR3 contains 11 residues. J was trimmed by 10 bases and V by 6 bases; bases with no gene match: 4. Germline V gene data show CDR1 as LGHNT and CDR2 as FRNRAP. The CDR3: CASGETGGAFF. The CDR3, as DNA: TGTGCTAGTGGAGAAACAGGGGGAGCTTTCTTT.

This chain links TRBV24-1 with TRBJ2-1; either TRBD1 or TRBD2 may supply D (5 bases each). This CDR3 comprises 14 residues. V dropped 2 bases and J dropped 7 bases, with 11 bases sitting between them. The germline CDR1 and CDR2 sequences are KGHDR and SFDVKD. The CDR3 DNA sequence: TGTGCCACCAGTGATTCACGGGACCCTAATGAGCAGTTCTTC. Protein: CATSDSRDPNEQFF.

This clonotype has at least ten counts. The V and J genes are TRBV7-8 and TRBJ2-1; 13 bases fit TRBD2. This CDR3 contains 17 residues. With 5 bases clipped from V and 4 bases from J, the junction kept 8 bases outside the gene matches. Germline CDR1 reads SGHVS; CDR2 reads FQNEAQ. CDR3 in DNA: TGTGCCAGCAGCCGCCGACTAGCGGGGGGAACTTACAATGAGCAGTTCTTC. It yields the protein CASSRRLAGGTYNEQFF.

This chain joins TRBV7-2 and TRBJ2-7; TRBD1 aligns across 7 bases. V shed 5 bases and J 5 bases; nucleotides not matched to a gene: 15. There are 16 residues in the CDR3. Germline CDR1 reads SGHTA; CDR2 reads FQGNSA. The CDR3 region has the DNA TGTGCCAGCAGCGTCCGCCCAAGGTATCAGGGGGACGAGCAGTACTTC. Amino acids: CASSVRPRYQGDEQYF.

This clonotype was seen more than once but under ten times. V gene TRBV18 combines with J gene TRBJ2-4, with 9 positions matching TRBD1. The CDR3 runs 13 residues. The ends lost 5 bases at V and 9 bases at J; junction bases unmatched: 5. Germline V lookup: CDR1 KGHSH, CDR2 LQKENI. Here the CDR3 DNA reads TGTGCCAGCTCAGGACAGGGGACAGGCATTCAGTACTTC. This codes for CASSGQGTGIQYF.

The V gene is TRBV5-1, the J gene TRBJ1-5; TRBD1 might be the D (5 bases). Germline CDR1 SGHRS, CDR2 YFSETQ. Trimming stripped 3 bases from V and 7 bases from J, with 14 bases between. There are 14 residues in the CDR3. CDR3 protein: CASSWGTDGQPQHF. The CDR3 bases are TGCGCCAGCAGCTGGGGCACCGACGGCCAGCCCCAGCATTTT.

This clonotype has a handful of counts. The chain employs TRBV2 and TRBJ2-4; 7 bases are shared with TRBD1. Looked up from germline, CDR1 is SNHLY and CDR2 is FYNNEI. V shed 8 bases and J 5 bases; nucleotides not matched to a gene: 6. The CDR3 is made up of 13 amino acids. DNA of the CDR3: TGTGCCAGCCTAAATACAGGGGAAAACATTCAGTACTTC. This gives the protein CASLNTGENIQYF.

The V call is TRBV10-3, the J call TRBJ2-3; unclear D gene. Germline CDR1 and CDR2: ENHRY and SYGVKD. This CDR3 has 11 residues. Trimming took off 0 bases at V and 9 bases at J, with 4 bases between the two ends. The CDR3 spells CAISESGTQYF. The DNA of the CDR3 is TGTGCCATCAGTGAGTCAGGAACGCAGTATTTT.

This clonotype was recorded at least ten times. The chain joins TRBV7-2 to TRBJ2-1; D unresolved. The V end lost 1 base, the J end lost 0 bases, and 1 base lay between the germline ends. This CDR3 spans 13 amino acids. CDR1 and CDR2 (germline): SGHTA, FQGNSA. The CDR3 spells CASSLDSYNEQFF. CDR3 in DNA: TGTGCCAGCAGCTTAGACTCCTACAATGAGCAGTTCTTC.

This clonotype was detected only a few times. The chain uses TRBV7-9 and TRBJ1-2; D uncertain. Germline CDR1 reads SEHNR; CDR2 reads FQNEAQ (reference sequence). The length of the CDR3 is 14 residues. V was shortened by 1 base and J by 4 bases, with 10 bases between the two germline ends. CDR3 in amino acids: CASSLVSQFYGYTF. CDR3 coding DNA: TGTGCCAGCAGCTTAGTTTCGCAGTTCTATGGCTACACCTTC.